This T cell receptor (beta chain) was sequenced during a study of radiotherapy plus CTLA-4 blockade in lung cancer (dated by TCRdb to 2016 to 2018). Looking at the study overall: Among the enrolled patients, approximately 18% had an objective response, and approximately 33% reached disease control. Overall results and qualifications from the work: After treatment with radiotherapy and ipilimumab, TCR clones that originated in tumors expanded in peripheral blood. The strongest predictors of response were reported to be early dynamic shifts in blood T cell clones along with a rise in serum interferon-beta following radiation.

Regarding this clone: Its antigen is unknown. Nothing much larger sits one base from this clone, and base qualities are not available.

The germline V gene specifies SGHTA as CDR1 and FQGNSA as CDR2. V was cut back by 4 bases and J by 12 bases, leaving a gap of 24 bases between them. The CDR3 runs 15 amino acids, cysteine and phenylalanine included. The CDR3 DNA has 45 bases and is translated from base 1. The protocol used for the library was the immunoSEQ multiplex PCR assay. In TCRdb, the immuneACCESS table is reduced to in-frame sequences with V and J assigned. These tables do not hold every clone; where another copy was compared, an unresolved V gene accounts for under half, and the others remain unexplained. This sample lists 85,000 to 100,000 clones; 55% to 75% were detected once. The top ten constitute about 14% of the sample. The study evaluated CTLA-4 blockade (ipilimumab) given together with focal radiation therapy in patients who had chemo-refractory metastatic non-small-cell lung cancer.

The TCR originated in a human donor with non-small cell lung cancer that progressed on radiotherapy plus ipilimumab. The rearranged chain carries TRBV7-2 and TRBJ2-5; the D gene is possibly TRBD1 or TRBD2, each agreeing over 5 bases. This specimen was peripheral blood, taken from a patient treated with radiotherapy plus ipilimumab. The CDR3 amino acid sequence is: CASSSPLWGGGGKYF. The DNA sequence reads TGTGCCAGCAGCTCCCCGTTGTGGGGTGGGGGTGGGAAGTACTTC. This CDR3, with the reference TRBV7-2 and TRBJ2-5 proteins standing in past its ends, gives the full variable domain GAGVSQSPSNKVTEKGKDVELRCDPISGHTALYWYRQSLGQGLEFLIYFQGNSAPDKSGLPSDRFSAERTGGSVSTLTIQRTQQEDSAVYLCASSSPLWGGGGKYFGPGTRLLVL.